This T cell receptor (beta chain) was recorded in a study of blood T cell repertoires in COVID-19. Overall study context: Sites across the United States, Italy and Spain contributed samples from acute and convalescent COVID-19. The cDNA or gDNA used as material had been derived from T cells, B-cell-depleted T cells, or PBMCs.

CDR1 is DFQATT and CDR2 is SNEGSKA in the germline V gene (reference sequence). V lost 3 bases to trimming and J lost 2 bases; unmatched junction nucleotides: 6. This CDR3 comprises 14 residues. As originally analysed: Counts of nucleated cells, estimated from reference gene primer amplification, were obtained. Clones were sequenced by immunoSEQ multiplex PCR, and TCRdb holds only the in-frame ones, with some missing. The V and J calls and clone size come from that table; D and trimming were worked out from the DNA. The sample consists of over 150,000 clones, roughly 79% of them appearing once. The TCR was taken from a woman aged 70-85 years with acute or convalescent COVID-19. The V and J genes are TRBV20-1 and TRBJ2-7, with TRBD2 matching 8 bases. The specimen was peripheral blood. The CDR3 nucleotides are TGCAGTGCTAGTGGAGGTAGCGGGACCTACGAGCAGTACTTC. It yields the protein CSASGGSGTYEQYF.